The 9 T cell receptor beta chains listed next were all sequenced from one sample in a study of graft-versus-host responses after intestinal transplantation. The antigens of these receptors remain unknown. The method was immunoSEQ multiplex PCR; TCRdb's version includes in-frame clones alone and lacks a portion of them. The sample includes around 100,000 clones, 93% of them seen just once. The sequences come from unstimulated CD8+ T cells sorted from spleen or lymph node cells, collected before intestinal transplant. Receptors originate from a human donor who received an intestinal transplant.

V is TRBV11-2 and J is TRBJ1-2; possibly TRBD1 for D (6 bases). This CDR3 is built from 15 residues. From germline, CDR1 is SGHAT and CDR2 FQNNGV. Trimming removed 5 bases at V and 4 bases at J, with 17 bases between. This chain's CDR3 is CASSPEAGHFYGYTF. CDR3 sequence (DNA): TGTGCCAGCAGCCCCGAGGCGGGACACTTCTATGGCTACACCTTC.

The rearrangement links TRBV28 to TRBJ2-3; the match to TRBD2 covers 13 bases. Germline V gene sequence: CDR1 MDHEN, CDR2 SYDVKM. This CDR3 spans 17 amino acids. V shed 3 bases, J shed 5 bases, and the junction held 8 bases outside the gene matches. The CDR3 sequence is CASSFGTSGVEGDTQYF. CDR3 DNA sequence: TGTGCCAGCAGTTTCGGGACTAGCGGGGTAGAAGGAGATACGCAGTATTTT.

There are a few counts of this clone. The chain has TRBV5-4 and TRBJ2-7; 7 bases fit TRBD1. CDR1 is SGHNT, CDR2 YYREEE, per germline (reference sequence). V shed 3 bases and J 6 bases; nucleotides not matched to a gene: 3. The length of the CDR3 is 12 residues. The CDR3 here is CASSSTGIEQYF. The CDR3 coding sequence is TGTGCCAGCAGCTCGACAGGGATCGAGCAGTACTTC.

J is TRBJ2-7 and V is TRBV10-3, with D unresolved. The germline gives CDR1 ENHRY, CDR2 SYGVKD. The CDR3 totals 14 residues. V shed 3 bases and J shed 3 bases, with 12 bases lying between them. In nucleotides, the CDR3 is TGTGCCATCAGTGACGGCAGGCAGATCTACGAGCAGTACTTC. Translation gives CAISDGRQIYEQYF.

The V gene is TRBV2, the J gene TRBJ1-5, with unresolved D. Germline lookup yields CDR1 SNHLY and CDR2 FYNNEI. This CDR3 is 15 amino acids long. V lost 4 bases and J lost 6, with 16 bases in between. The CDR3 region is CASSVGGRVGQPQHF. Here the CDR3 DNA reads TGTGCCAGCAGTGTTGGCGGACGGGTGGGTCAGCCCCAGCATTTT.

This rearrangement joins TRBV27 to TRBJ2-7, with TRBD2 matching 10 bases. From germline, CDR1 is MNHEY and CDR2 SMNVEV (reference sequence). J lost 6 bases, V lost 3 bases, and 5 bases had no gene match. CDR3 length equals 14 residues. CDR3: CASSFGAGGLEQYF. The CDR3 nucleotides read TGTGCCAGCAGTTTCGGAGCGGGGGGGCTCGAGCAGTACTTC.

The V and J genes are TRBV28 and TRBJ2-7, with 7 bases aligning to TRBD1. The CDR3 is 15 residues long. Germline V lookup: CDR1 MDHEN, CDR2 SYDVKM. V trimming: 1 base; J trimming: 5 bases; junction bases outside the gene matches: 8. CDR3 nucleotide sequence: TGTGCCAGCAGTTTATATTCCGGGACAGTAAACGAGCAGTACTTC. This gives the protein CASSLYSGTVNEQYF.

V gene TRBV29-1 combines with J gene TRBJ1-2; 8 nucleotides align to TRBD1. Germline assignment: CDR1 SQVTM and CDR2 ANQGSEA. The CDR3 consists of 12 residues. The V and J ends lost 3 bases and 7 bases, in that order; junction bases with no gene match: 4. For the CDR3, the DNA is TGCAGCGTTGACAGGGGGCTTAGTGGCTACACCTTC. As protein: CSVDRGLSGYTF.

V usage is TRBV14 and J usage is TRBJ1-4; no clear D. V shed 7 bases and J shed 0 bases, with 12 bases lying between them. This CDR3 is 15 amino acids long. Per the germline V gene, CDR1 is SGHDN and CDR2 is FVKESK. The CDR3 region has the DNA TGTGCCAGCATTGGAGAATTAGCAACTAATGAAAAACTGTTTTTT. As protein: CASIGELATNEKLFF.